This T cell receptor (beta chain) appears in the sequencing data of a study of blood T cells in healthy people across ages. Across the whole study: About one barcoded beta molecule per two T cells was captured by template switching.

A second PCR, run for about 7 to 11 cycles, used a sample-barcoded 5' primer plus a J-beta primer mix. One entry per CDR3 protein, called by TCRdb with MiXCR from the 5' RACE reads. The table includes approximately 1,000,000 distinct CDR3 sequences, under 40% detected once. The trim removed 0 bases at V and 2 bases at J, leaving 9 bases unmatched. Germline V gives CDR1 SGHNT, CDR2 YYREEE (reference sequence). This CDR3 has 19 residues. Sequenced sample: blood. This clonotype was obtained from a man younger than 35 in good health. The gene calls are TRBV5-4 and TRBJ2-1; 12 nucleotides align to TRBD2. CDR3: CASSLDLAGGIFPYNEQFF. Written as DNA, the CDR3 is TGTGCCAGCAGCTTGGATCTAGCGGGGGGGATATTCCCCTACAATGAGCAGTTCTTC.